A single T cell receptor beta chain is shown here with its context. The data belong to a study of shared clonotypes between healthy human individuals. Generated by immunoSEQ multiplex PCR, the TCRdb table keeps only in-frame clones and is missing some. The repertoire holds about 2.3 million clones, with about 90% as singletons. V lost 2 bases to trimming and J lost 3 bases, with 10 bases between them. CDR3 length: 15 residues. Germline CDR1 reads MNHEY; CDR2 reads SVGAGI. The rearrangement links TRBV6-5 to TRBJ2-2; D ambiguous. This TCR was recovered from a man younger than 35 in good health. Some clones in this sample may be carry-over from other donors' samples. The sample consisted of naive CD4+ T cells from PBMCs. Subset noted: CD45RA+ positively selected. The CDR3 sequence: CASSYRGPYTGELFF. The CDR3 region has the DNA TGTGCCAGCAGTTACCGAGGACCGTACACCGGGGAGCTGTTTTTT.